One and the same sample provided the 21 T cell receptor beta chains below, sequenced in a study of blood T cell repertoires in COVID-19. TCRdb's table, derived via immunoSEQ multiplex PCR, lists solely in-frame clones and lacks some. The table records about 220,000 clones, 80% of them present only once. The sequencing input was peripheral blood. Receptor source: a human donor in a cohort sampled during active COVID-19.

The rearrangement uses TRBV5-1 and TRBJ1-5; maybe TRBD1 (5 bases). V lost 3 bases to trimming and J lost 1 base, with 11 bases between them. In germline, CDR1 is SGHRS, CDR2 YFSETQ. This CDR3 comprises 15 residues. CDR3 loop: CASSSSGGSNQPQHF. CDR3 nucleotide sequence: TGCGCCAGCAGCTCCTCTGGGGGGAGCAATCAGCCCCAGCATTTT.

V gene TRBV11-2 combines with J gene TRBJ2-5, with 8 bases matching TRBD1. The CDR3 consists of 15 residues. V lost 5 bases, J lost 3 bases, and 8 bases stayed unmatched. The germline CDR1 and CDR2 sequences are SGHAT and FQNNGV. CDR3 in amino acids: CASSPPQGDEETQYF. As DNA, the CDR3 is TGTGCCAGCAGCCCACCACAGGGGGACGAAGAGACCCAGTACTTC.

The sample holds one count of this clone. The CDR3 reads CASSSPRQTGAEAFF. CDR3 in DNA: TGTGCCAGCAGTTCCCCCCGACAGACCGGTGCTGAAGCTTTCTTT. This chain links TRBV28 with TRBJ1-1; TRBD1 is a possible D gene (5 bases). Trimming took off 4 bases at V and 6 bases at J, with 18 bases between the two ends. This CDR3 has 15 amino acids. Germline CDR1 MDHEN, CDR2 SYDVKM.

Comment on this clone: At one end, the junction sequence differs from germline, possibly due to a read error. The gene calls are TRBV7-7 and TRBJ2-1; tentatively, D is TRBD2 (5 bases). Germline V lookup: CDR1 SSHAT, CDR2 FNYEAQ (reference sequence). The CDR3 has 15 residues. The CDR3 reads CASSPTGVLLTEQFF. The CDR3 DNA is TGTGCTAGCAGCCCCACCGGGGTTCTCCTAACTGAGCAGTTCTTC.

The chain recombines TRBV25-1 with TRBJ2-6; TRBD1 matches 8 bases. CDR3 length equals 18 residues. CDR1 and CDR2 from the germline V gene are MGHDK and SYGVNS. Unmatched junction bases numbered 11, after V lost 6 bases and J lost 1 base. This CDR3 is CASRGSLGQDSGANVLTF. The CDR3 DNA sequence: TGTGCCAGCAGGGGGTCCTTGGGACAGGATTCTGGGGCCAACGTCCTGACTTTC.

This CDR3 is CASRLGTGGQGTEAFF. CDR3 DNA: TGTGCCAGCAGACTCGGGACAGGGGGCCAGGGGACTGAAGCTTTCTTT. The chain uses TRBV2 and TRBJ1-1; 12 bases agree with TRBD1. V shed 6 bases and J 5 bases; nucleotides not matched to a gene: 10. This CDR3 spans 16 amino acids. Germline values: CDR1 SNHLY, CDR2 FYNNEI.

This chain connects TRBV28 to TRBJ2-1, with 14 bases fitting TRBD2. Losses at the gene ends were 5 bases for V and 2 bases for J; bases not matched to a gene: 11. Germline V gives CDR1 MDHEN, CDR2 SYDVKM. The CDR3 spans 19 residues. The CDR3 spells CASSTRLAGGLVAYNEQFF. The CDR3 bases are TGTGCCAGCAGTACCAGACTAGCGGGGGGGCTAGTGGCCTACAATGAGCAGTTCTTC. The whole variable domain, filled in from reference TRBV28 and TRBJ2-1, reads DVKVTQSSRYLVKRTGEKVFLECVQDMDHENMFWYRQDPGLGLRLIYFSYDVKMKEKGDIPEGYSVSREKKERFSLILESASTNQTSMYLCASSTRLAGGLVAYNEQFFGPGTRLTVL.

The chain has TRBV19 and TRBJ2-1, with 7 bases that match TRBD2. The CDR3 contains 13 residues. J gave up 3 bases and V 10 bases, and 6 bases lay outside the gene matches. Germline V gene data show CDR1 as LNHDA and CDR2 as SQIVND (reference sequence). The CDR3 DNA follows: TGTGCCACGCGGGGGACTATCTACAATGAGCAGTTCTTC. Encoded protein: CATRGTIYNEQFF.

The CDR3 nucleotides read TGTGCCAGCAGCTTGGCAGGGAACAATCAGCCCCAGCATTTT. Encoded protein: CASSLAGNNQPQHF. The chain recombines TRBV5-4 with TRBJ1-5, with a tentative D call TRBD1 (5 bases). Trimming shortened V by 0 bases and J by 3 bases, and 7 bases separated the two germline ends. The germline CDR1 and CDR2 sequences are SGHNT and YYREEE (reference sequence). CDR3 length equals 14 residues.

The rearrangement joins TRBV5-1 to TRBJ1-4, with 7 positions matching TRBD1. Germline V gene lookup returns CDR1 SGHRS and CDR2 YFSETQ. The CDR3 totals 14 residues. V lost 3 bases to trimming and J lost 5 bases; unmatched junction nucleotides: 4. The CDR3 region is CASSSGTENEKLFF. The CDR3 bases are TGCGCCAGCAGCTCCGGGACAGAAAATGAAAAACTGTTTTTT.

The chain couples TRBV28 to TRBJ2-7; D is perhaps TRBD2 (5 bases). Trimming left V 5 bases short and J 2 bases short, with 19 bases between. The germline V gene encodes CDR1 MDHEN and CDR2 SYDVKM. The CDR3 consists of 16 residues. The CDR3 DNA reads as TGTGCCAGCAGTCCATCCTCGGACCAGGAGGCCTACGAGCAGTACTTC. Amino acids: CASSPSSDQEAYEQYF.

V gene TRBV5-1 combines with J gene TRBJ2-5, with 9 bases identical to TRBD1. Germline trimming cut 4 bases from V and 5 bases from J; bases unmatched to any gene: 6. The germline CDR1 and CDR2 sequences are SGHRS and YFSETQ. The CDR3 is 14 residues long. This CDR3 reads CASSKGQGRETQYF. In nucleotides, the CDR3 is TGCGCCAGCAGCAAGGGACAGGGCAGGGAGACCCAGTACTTC.

The chain has TRBV5-1 and TRBJ2-7; D is possibly TRBD2 (5 bases). Germline lookup yields CDR1 SGHRS and CDR2 YFSETQ. The CDR3 is 13 amino acids. Trimming pared 4 bases from V and 5 bases from J, leaving 13 bases between. The CDR3 nucleotides are TGCGCCAGCAGCCTCGGGATTTTAAACGAGCAGTACTTC. Protein: CASSLGILNEQYF.

The gene calls are TRBV7-9 and TRBJ2-7; tentatively, D is TRBD1 (5 bases). This CDR3 is 13 amino acids long. Deletions cut 1 base from V and 2 bases from J, with 6 bases between. From germline, CDR1 is SEHNR and CDR2 FQNEAQ (reference sequence). CDR3: CASSLEGPYEQYF. The CDR3 DNA sequence: TGTGCCAGCAGCTTAGAGGGGCCCTACGAGCAGTACTTC.

CDR3 sequence reads: CASSYSPWTGGHEQFF. The CDR3, as DNA: TGTGCCAGCAGTTACTCTCCCTGGACAGGGGGTCATGAGCAGTTCTTC. This rearrangement joins TRBV6-5 to TRBJ2-1; 10 bases align to TRBD1. The CDR3 is made up of 16 amino acids. The V and J ends lost 0 bases and 8 bases, in that order; junction bases with no gene match: 7. The germline CDR1 and CDR2 sequences are MNHEY and SVGAGI.

The chain employs TRBV28 and TRBJ1-4; D unresolved. Germline V gene sequence: CDR1 MDHEN, CDR2 SYDVKM. V lost 3 bases to trimming and J lost 5 bases, with 10 bases between them. CDR3 length equals 14 residues. The CDR3 DNA reads as TGTGCCAGCAGTTTTAGGAGGGCCAATGAAAAACTGTTTTTT. As protein: CASSFRRANEKLFF.

The CDR3 coding sequence is TGTGCCAGCAGTTCCCGTATGAACACTGAAGCTTTCTTT. Protein: CASSSRMNTEAFF. This chain connects TRBV28 to TRBJ1-1, with unresolved D. Germline CDR1 reads MDHEN; CDR2 reads SYDVKM. V was shortened by 4 bases and J by 0 bases, with 6 bases between the two germline ends. The CDR3 has 13 residues.

This sequence joins TRBV5-1 and TRBJ2-7, with 8 nucleotides matching TRBD1. The CDR3 contains 15 residues. Germline CDR1 is SGHRS and CDR2 is YFSETQ. J gave up 2 bases and V 4 bases, and 8 bases lay outside the gene matches. The CDR3 region is CASSLGTGLAYEQYF. In DNA form, the CDR3 reads TGCGCCAGCAGCCTCGGGACAGGCCTAGCCTACGAGCAGTACTTC.

The chain combines TRBV5-1 with TRBJ2-7; D remains unclear. This CDR3 has 17 residues. V lost 3 bases and J lost 6, with 25 bases in between. CDR1 is SGHRS, CDR2 YFSETQ, per germline. CDR3 in DNA: TGCGCCAGCAGCTCCCTAAATAATCGGCGACTGCGTACCGAGCAGTACTTC. Protein: CASSSLNNRRLRTEQYF. The full variable domain, with the rest looked up from reference TRBV5-1 and TRBJ2-7, is KAGVTQTPRYLIKTRGQQVTLSCSPISGHRSVSWYQQTPGQGLQFLFEYFSETQRNKGNFPGRFSGRQFSNSRSEMNVSTLELGDSALYLCASSSLNNRRLRTEQYFGPGTRLTVT.

This clone showed up just a few times. The chain joins TRBV24-1 to TRBJ1-1; D remains unclear. Germline lookup yields CDR1 KGHDR and CDR2 SFDVKD. The CDR3 loop spans 13 amino acids. Trimming removed 7 bases from V and 3 bases from J, with 11 bases in between. The CDR3: CATSLGEYTEAFF. The CDR3 DNA is TGTGCCACCAGCCTCGGGGAGTACACTGAAGCTTTCTTT.

The V and J genes are TRBV4-1 and TRBJ2-1; the match to TRBD2 covers 10 bases. The CDR3 is 15 residues long. V shed 2 bases and J 8 bases; nucleotides not matched to a gene: 6. Germline CDR1 and CDR2: MGHRA and YSYEKL. DNA for the CDR3: TGCGCCAGCAGCCAACTAGCGGGAGCTAGGGATGAGCAGTTCTTC. The encoded protein is CASSQLAGARDEQFF.